Reported below is one TCR beta chain. Its antigen is currently not known. Qualities for individual bases were not recorded, and no much larger clone is one base off. The library relied on the immunoSEQ multiplex PCR assay. TCRdb limited this immuneACCESS table to in-frame rearrangements with V and J called. A share of clones is missing; checked studies link under half to unresolved V genes, and the rest is unexplained. The sample has some 150,000 clones on record, about nine tenths of them singletons. The ten largest make up 4.9% of the sample. The sample is drawn from a study of control samples from healthy donors and cancer patients (dated by TCRdb to 2018 to 2021). The CDR3 runs 11 residues from the cysteine to the phenylalanine. The entry retains the CDR3 DNA only, 33 bases that are in frame from base 1. The germline V gene (reference sequence) yields DFQATT for CDR1 and SNEGSKA for CDR2. V loses 5 bases, J loses 7 bases, and the germline ends lie 11 bases apart.

The receptor's source is a man aged 30 to 45 in good health. Recombination joined TRBV20-1 with TRBJ1-1; matching of 6 bases hints at TRBD1 as the D gene. Sequencing was done on a sample of blood. CDR3 sequence: CSARRGVEAFF. Read as DNA, the sequence is TGCAGTGCTCGCAGGGGAGTTGAAGCTTTCTTT.